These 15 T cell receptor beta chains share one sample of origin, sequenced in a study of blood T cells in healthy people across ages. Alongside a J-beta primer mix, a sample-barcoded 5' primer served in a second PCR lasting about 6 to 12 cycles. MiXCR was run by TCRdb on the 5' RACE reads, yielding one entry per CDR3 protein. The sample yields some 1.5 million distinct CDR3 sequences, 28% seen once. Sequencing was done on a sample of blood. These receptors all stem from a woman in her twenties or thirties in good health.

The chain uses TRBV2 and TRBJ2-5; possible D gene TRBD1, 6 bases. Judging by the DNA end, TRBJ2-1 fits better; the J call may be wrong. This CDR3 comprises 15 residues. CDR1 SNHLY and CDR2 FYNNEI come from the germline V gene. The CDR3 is CASSARDMQYETQFF. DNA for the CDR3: TGTGCCAGCAGTGCGAGGGACATGCAGTATGAGACCCAGTTCTTC.

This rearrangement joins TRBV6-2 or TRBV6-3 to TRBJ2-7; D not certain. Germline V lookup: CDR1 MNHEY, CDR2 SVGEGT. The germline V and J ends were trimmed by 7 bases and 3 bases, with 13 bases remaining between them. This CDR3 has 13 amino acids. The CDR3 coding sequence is TGTGCCAGCACCGCGGCCGAAATCTACGAGCAGTACTTC. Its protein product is CASTAAEIYEQYF.

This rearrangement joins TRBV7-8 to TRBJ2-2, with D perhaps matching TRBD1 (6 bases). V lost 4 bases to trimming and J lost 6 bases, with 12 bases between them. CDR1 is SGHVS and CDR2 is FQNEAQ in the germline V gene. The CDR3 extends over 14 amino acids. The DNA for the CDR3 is TGTGCCAGCAGCTCGTTCACAGGGCCCGGGGAGCTGTTTTTT. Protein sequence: CASSSFTGPGELFF.

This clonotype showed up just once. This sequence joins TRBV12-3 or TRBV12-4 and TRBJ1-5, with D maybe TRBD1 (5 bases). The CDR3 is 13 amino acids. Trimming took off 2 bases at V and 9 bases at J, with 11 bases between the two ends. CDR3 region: CASSLIMGGPQHF. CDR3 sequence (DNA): TGTGCCAGCAGTTTAATAATGGGGGGGCCCCAGCATTTT.

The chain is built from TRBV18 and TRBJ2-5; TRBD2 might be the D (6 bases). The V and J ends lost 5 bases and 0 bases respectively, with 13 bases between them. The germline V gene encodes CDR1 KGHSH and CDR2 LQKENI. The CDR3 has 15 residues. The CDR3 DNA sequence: TGTGCCAGCTCAGTCGCTCGGGAGAACCAAGAGACCCAGTACTTC. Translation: CASSVARENQETQYF.

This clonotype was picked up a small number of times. For the CDR3, the DNA is TGTGCCAGCAGCTTAAGCCAGGTCACTGAAGCTTTCTTT. Translating it yields CASSLSQVTEAFF. The chain employs TRBV7-3 and TRBJ1-1; no firm D call. Germline values: CDR1 SGHTA, CDR2 FQGTGA. Trimming left V 1 base short and J 4 bases short, with 7 bases between. The CDR3 is 13 residues long.

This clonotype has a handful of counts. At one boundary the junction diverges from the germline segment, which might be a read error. The CDR3 protein is CANSLGQTSDTQETQYF. CDR3 nucleotides: TGTGCCAACAGCTTAGGACAGACTAGCGACACACAAGAGACCCAGTACTTC. The V call is TRBV7-9, the J call TRBJ2-5; TRBD2 agrees at 8 bases. This CDR3 is 17 amino acids long. CDR1 is SEHNR and CDR2 is FQNEAQ in the germline V gene (reference sequence). The complete variable domain, with remaining parts taken from reference TRBV7-9 and TRBJ2-5, reads DTGVSQNPRHKITKRGQNVTFRCDPISEHNRLYWYRQTLGQGPEFLTYFQNEAQLEKSRLLSDRFSAERPKGSFSTLEIQRTEQGDSAMYLCANSLGQTSDTQETQYFGPGTRLLVL.

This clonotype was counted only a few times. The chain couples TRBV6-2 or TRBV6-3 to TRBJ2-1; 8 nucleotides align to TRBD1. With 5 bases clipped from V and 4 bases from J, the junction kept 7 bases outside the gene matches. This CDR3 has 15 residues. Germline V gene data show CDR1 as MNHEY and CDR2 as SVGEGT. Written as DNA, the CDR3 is TGTGCCAGCAGTCAGGACAGGGTACAGTACAATGAGCAGTTCTTC. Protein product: CASSQDRVQYNEQFF.

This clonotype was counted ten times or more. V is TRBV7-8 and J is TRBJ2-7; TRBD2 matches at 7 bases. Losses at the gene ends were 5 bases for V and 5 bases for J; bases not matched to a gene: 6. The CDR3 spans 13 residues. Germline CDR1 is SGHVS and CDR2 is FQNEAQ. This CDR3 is CASSLGRWNEQYF. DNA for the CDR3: TGTGCCAGCAGCCTCGGGAGGTGGAACGAGCAGTACTTC.

The CDR3 loop is CASSSLEDGTGGYTF. CDR3 nucleotides: TGTGCCAGCAGTTCCCTCGAGGATGGGACAGGGGGCTACACCTTC. The V call is TRBV6-5, the J call TRBJ1-2; 9 nucleotides line up with TRBD1. V lost 4 bases to trimming and J lost 8 bases; unmatched junction nucleotides: 11. Germline V lookup: CDR1 MNHEY, CDR2 SVGAGI. The CDR3 runs to 15 residues.

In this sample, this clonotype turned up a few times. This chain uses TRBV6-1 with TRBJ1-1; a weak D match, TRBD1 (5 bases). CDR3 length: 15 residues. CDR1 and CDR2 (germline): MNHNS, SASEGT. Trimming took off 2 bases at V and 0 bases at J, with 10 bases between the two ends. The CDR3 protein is CASSEYRGMNTEAFF. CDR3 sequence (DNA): TGTGCCAGCAGTGAATATAGGGGAATGAACACTGAAGCTTTCTTT.

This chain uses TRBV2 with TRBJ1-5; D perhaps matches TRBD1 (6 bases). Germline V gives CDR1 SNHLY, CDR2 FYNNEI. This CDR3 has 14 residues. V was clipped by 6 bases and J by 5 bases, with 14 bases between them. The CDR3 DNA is TGTGCCAGCAGCCAGACAGGTCAAGATCAGCCCCAGCATTTT. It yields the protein CASSQTGQDQPQHF.

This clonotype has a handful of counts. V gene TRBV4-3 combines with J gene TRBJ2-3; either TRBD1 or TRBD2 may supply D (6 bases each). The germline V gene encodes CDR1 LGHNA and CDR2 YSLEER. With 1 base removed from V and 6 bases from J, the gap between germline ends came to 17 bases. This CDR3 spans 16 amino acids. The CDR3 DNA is TGCGCCAGCAGCCAAGTTGTAGGGGGGACTGTTGATACGCAGTATTTT. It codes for CASSQVVGGTVDTQYF.

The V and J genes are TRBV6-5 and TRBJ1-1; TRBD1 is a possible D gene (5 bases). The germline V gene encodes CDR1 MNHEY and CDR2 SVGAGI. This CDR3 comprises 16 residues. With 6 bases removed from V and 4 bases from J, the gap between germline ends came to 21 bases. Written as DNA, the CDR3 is TGTGCCAGCAGGAAACCAGGGTTCGGGGTGGGCACTGAAGCTTTCTTT. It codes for CASRKPGFGVGTEAFF.

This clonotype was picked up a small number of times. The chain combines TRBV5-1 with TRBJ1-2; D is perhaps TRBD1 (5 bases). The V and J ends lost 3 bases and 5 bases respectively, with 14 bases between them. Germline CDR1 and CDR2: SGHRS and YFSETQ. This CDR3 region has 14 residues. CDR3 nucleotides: TGCGCCAGCAGCTCGCGGGACGGCCCTTATGGCTACACCTTC. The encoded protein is CASSSRDGPYGYTF.